This T cell receptor beta chain was recorded in a study of T cell responses to AZD1222 COVID-19 vaccine. Overall study: Second-dose intervals near 4 or 12 weeks were combined. General study findings and limits: The donor group comprised mostly white British people and more females; the analysis possibly underestimated clonal diversity.

Only one count was recorded for this clone. Its antigen remains unknown. Trimming took 4 bases from V and 5 from J, leaving 23 bases between them. Germline V gene data show CDR1 as MNHEY and CDR2 as SMNVEV (reference sequence). The length of the CDR3 is 17 residues. The data were produced by immunoSEQ multiplex PCR, yet TCRdb's version contains in-frame clones alone and is incomplete. The table includes approximately 130,000 clones, less than 90% detected once. The chain carries TRBV27 and TRBJ1-2; possibly TRBD1 for D (6 bases). The source of this sequence is an adult in good health. Here the sequenced sample was peripheral blood, taken on day 0 of AZD1222 vaccination. The CDR3 loop is CASSSTSGGVRGYGYTF. In DNA form, the CDR3 reads TGTGCCAGCAGTTCGACATCGGGGGGCGTCAGGGGTTATGGCTACACCTTC.